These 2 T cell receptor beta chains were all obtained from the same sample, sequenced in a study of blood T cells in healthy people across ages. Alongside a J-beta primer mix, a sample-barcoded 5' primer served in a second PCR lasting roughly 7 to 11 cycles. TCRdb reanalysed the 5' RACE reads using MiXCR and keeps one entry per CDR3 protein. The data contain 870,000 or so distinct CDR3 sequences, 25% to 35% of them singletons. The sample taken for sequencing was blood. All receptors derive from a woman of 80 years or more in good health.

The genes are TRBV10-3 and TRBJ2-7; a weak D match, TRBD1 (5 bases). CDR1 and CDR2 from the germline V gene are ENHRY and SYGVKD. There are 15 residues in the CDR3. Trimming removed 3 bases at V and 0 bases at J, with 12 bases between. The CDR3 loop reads CAISDKGISSYEQYF. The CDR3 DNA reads TGTGCCATCAGTGACAAGGGGATCTCCTCCTACGAGCAGTACTTC.

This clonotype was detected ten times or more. The CDR3 coding sequence is TGTGCCAGGCCACAGGGAAAGAGCTCCTACGAGCAGTACTTC. This gives the protein CARPQGKSSYEQYF. This sequence joins TRBV2 and TRBJ2-7, with D possibly matching TRBD1 (6 bases). The CDR3 covers 14 residues. Trimming pared 9 bases from V and 0 bases from J, leaving 15 bases between. The germline gives CDR1 SNHLY, CDR2 FYNNEI. Using reference TRBV2 and TRBJ2-7 for the parts outside the CDR3, the full variable domain is EPEVTQTPSHQVTQMGQEVILRCVPISNHLYFYWYRQILGQKVEFLVSFYNNEISEKSEIFDDQFSVERPDGSNFTLKIRSTKLEDSAMYFCARPQGKSSYEQYFGPGTRLTVT.